This passage covers 26 T cell receptor beta chains from one sample sequenced in a study of shared clonotypes between healthy human individuals (TCRdb year 2020). The library relied on the immunoSEQ multiplex PCR assay. TCRdb obtained this table from immuneACCESS and retained in-frame rearrangements with V and J assigned. These tables miss some clones; where compared with another copy, unresolved V genes account for less than half of the shortfall, and the remainder is unexplained. The sample records more than 150,000 clones, 66% of which are singletons. The ten largest clonotypes hold more than 9% of the sample. The sample comprised memory CD4+ T cells sorted from blood. Read against the paper, the sample's cell subset or site label means: CD45RA-negative fraction. These TCRs come from a man under 40 in good health.

The rearrangement uses TRBV10-3 and TRBJ2-7; 7 bases align to TRBD1. CDR3 size: 14 residues. The J segment lost 0 bases and the V segment lost 4 bases, leaving 3 bases of the junction unmatched. Germline CDR1 is ENHRY and CDR2 is SYGVKD. CDR3 sequence reads: CAISAGTASYEQYF. CDR3 nucleotides: TGTGCCATCAGTGCGGGGACAGCCTCCTACGAGCAGTACTTC.

The chain links TRBV7-8 to TRBJ2-7, with D hard to call. V shed 4 bases and J shed 1 base, with 14 bases lying between them. The CDR3 spans 15 residues. The V gene's germline CDR1 is SGHVS and CDR2 FQNEAQ. The CDR3 is CASSSYRGPSYEQYF. CDR3 nucleotide sequence: TGTGCCAGCAGCTCATATAGAGGACCTTCCTACGAGCAGTACTTC.

The chain carries TRBV11-3 and TRBJ2-5, with D tentatively TRBD2 (6 bases). The CDR3 consists of 13 residues. Germline V gene sequence: CDR1 SGHNT, CDR2 YENEEA. Trimming took off 3 bases at V and 5 bases at J, with 10 bases between the two ends. The CDR3, as DNA: TGTGCCAGCAGCTTGCGTGGGGGGGAGACCCAGTACTTC. Translating it yields CASSLRGGETQYF.

The CDR3 sequence is CASSFVGGDEKLFF. The CDR3 coding sequence is TGCGCCAGCAGCTTCGTGGGCGGGGATGAAAAACTGTTTTTT. The chain links TRBV5-1 to TRBJ1-4; D is unresolved. The V gene lost 2 bases and the J gene lost 6 bases, with 11 bases spanning the gap. The CDR3 sequence is 14 residues long. Germline CDR1 reads SGHRS; CDR2 reads YFSETQ.

This chain uses TRBV30 with TRBJ1-1; 11 bases fit TRBD1. Germline V gives CDR1 GTSNPN, CDR2 SVGIG (reference sequence). The trim removed 4 bases at V and 1 base at J, leaving 8 bases unmatched. This CDR3 is 16 amino acids long. The CDR3 region has the DNA TGTGCCTGGACTCTATGGACAGGGGGCCCGAACACTGAAGCTTTCTTT. Its protein is CAWTLWTGGPNTEAFF.

The CDR3 reads CASSGSGTGRNTIYF. The DNA of the CDR3 is TGTGCCAGCTCAGGATCAGGGACAGGACGAAACACCATATATTTT. The chain couples TRBV18 to TRBJ1-3, with 8 bases aligning to TRBD1. This CDR3 comprises 15 residues. Trimming removed 5 bases from V and 5 bases from J; junction bases left unmatched: 8. The germline V gene has CDR1 KGHSH and CDR2 LQKENI.

V is TRBV18 and J is TRBJ2-4; 8 bases fit TRBD1. V dropped 3 bases and J dropped 9; count of bases not matched to a gene: 10. The CDR3 is 15 amino acids. Germline CDR1 reads KGHSH; CDR2 reads LQKENI. The CDR3 protein is CASSPKDRGDGIQYF. The CDR3 DNA sequence: TGTGCCAGCTCACCTAAAGACAGGGGCGATGGCATTCAGTACTTC.

A single count supports this clone. This chain connects TRBV4-3 to TRBJ2-2; D gene uncertain. Trimming stripped 4 bases from V and 7 bases from J, with 22 bases between. In germline, CDR1 is LGHNA, CDR2 YSLEER. The CDR3 is made up of 17 amino acids. The CDR3 DNA follows: TGCGCCAGCAGCCCGCACCTAGGCGACGCTTTGGACGGGGAGCTGTTTTTT. It is translated as CASSPHLGDALDGELFF.

The chain joins TRBV11-2 to TRBJ2-5; 7 positions agree with TRBD1. Looked up from germline, CDR1 is SGHAT and CDR2 is FQNNGV. V was pared by 2 bases and J by 2 bases, with 17 bases of the junction left unmatched. The CDR3 is 19 residues long. DNA of the CDR3: TGTGCCAGCAGCTTAAGACAGGGCTGGGGCTTGTCCTCACAAGAGACCCAGTACTTC. Translating it yields CASSLRQGWGLSSQETQYF. Variable domain in full (rest from reference TRBV11-2 and TRBJ2-5): EAGVAQSPRYKIIEKRQSVAFWCNPISGHATLYWYQQILGQGPKLLIQFQNNGVVDDSQLPKDRFSAERLKGVDSTLKIQPAKLEDSAVYLCASSLRQGWGLSSQETQYFGPGTRLLVL.

The rearrangement joins TRBV20-1 to TRBJ2-2, with D unresolved. This CDR3 has 11 residues. Germline loops: CDR1 DFQATT, CDR2 SNEGSKA (reference sequence). Trimming stripped 1 base from V and 4 bases from J, with 1 base between. The CDR3 reads CSARATGELFF. The CDR3 DNA sequence: TGCAGTGCTAGAGCCACCGGGGAGCTGTTTTTT.

This clone was counted only a few times. This chain links TRBV7-9 with TRBJ2-3, with TRBD1 identical over 7 bases. CDR1 and CDR2 from the germline V gene are SEHNR and FQNEAQ (reference sequence). The junction had 0 bases not matched to a gene; V was cut back by 5 bases and J by 4 bases. The CDR3 consists of 12 residues. The CDR3: CASSTGADTQYF. The CDR3 nucleotides are TGTGCCAGCAGCACAGGGGCAGATACGCAGTATTTT.

V usage is TRBV9 and J usage is TRBJ2-7; no clear D. V dropped 0 bases and J dropped 4 bases, with 8 bases sitting between them. The CDR3 has 13 residues. CDR1 is SGDLS, CDR2 YYNGEE, per germline. DNA of the CDR3: TGTGCCAGCAGCGTAGATGGGCGATACGAGCAGTACTTC. It yields the protein CASSVDGRYEQYF.

This clone has only a few counts. V usage is TRBV5-6 and J usage is TRBJ2-7, with TRBD2 as a possible D gene (5 bases). Germline-derived CDR1 and CDR2 are SGHDT and YYEEEE. Trimming left V 2 bases short and J 2 bases short, with 11 bases between. This CDR3 is built from 14 residues. CDR3 sequence: CASSFVRGTYEQYF. The CDR3 DNA is TGTGCCAGCAGCTTTGTACGGGGAACCTACGAGCAGTACTTC.

The chain links TRBV11-3 to TRBJ2-5; D tentatively reads TRBD1 or TRBD2 (5 bases each). The CDR3 runs to 18 residues. The V end lost 2 bases, the J end lost 5 bases, and 24 bases lay between the germline ends. Germline loops: CDR1 SGHNT, CDR2 YENEEA. CDR3 amino acids: CASSLRWAGRMGVETQYF. The CDR3 bases are TGTGCCAGCAGCTTACGTTGGGCAGGGCGAATGGGAGTGGAGACCCAGTACTTC.

This clone showed up just a few times. The rearrangement joins TRBV11-1 to TRBJ1-5; D perhaps matches TRBD1 (5 bases). Trimming pared 5 bases from V and 6 bases from J, leaving 11 bases between. The CDR3 extends over 13 amino acids. Per the germline V gene, CDR1 is SGHAT and CDR2 is FQDESV (reference sequence). CDR3 nucleotides: TGTGCCAGCAGCCCGGCTGGGGGTCAGCCCCAGCATTTT. Translated, it gives CASSPAGGQPQHF.

The chain couples TRBV28 to TRBJ2-1; no clear D gene. The CDR3 loop spans 13 amino acids. The V gene's germline CDR1 is MDHEN and CDR2 SYDVKM. Deletions cut 10 bases from V and 3 bases from J, with 13 bases between. The CDR3 spells CAIESGIYNEQFF. The CDR3 DNA follows: TGTGCCATCGAGTCTGGGATCTACAATGAGCAGTTCTTC.

This clone showed up just a few times. This chain connects TRBV4-1 to TRBJ2-1, with no clear D. Germline-derived CDR1 and CDR2 are MGHRA and YSYEKL. V shed 3 bases and J shed 10 bases, with 16 bases lying between them. This CDR3 is built from 14 residues. DNA of the CDR3: TGCGCCAGCAGCCAGACCCCGACTGAGAGCGAGCAGTTCTTC. This translates into CASSQTPTESEQFF.

The chain employs TRBV25-1 and TRBJ2-1, with D perhaps TRBD1 (6 bases). The length of the CDR3 is 16 residues. Germline V gene sequence: CDR1 MGHDK, CDR2 SYGVNS. Trimming took 2 bases from V and 3 from J, leaving 14 bases between them. The DNA of the CDR3 is TGTGCCAGCAGTGAACAACAGGGCAGCCACTACAATGAGCAGTTCTTC. This sequence encodes CASSEQQGSHYNEQFF.

The rearrangement uses TRBV6-4 and TRBJ2-5; no clear D. Germline CDR1 MRHNA, CDR2 SNTAGT. The CDR3 runs to 10 residues. V shed 2 bases and J shed 6 bases, with 1 base lying between them. The CDR3 nucleotides are TGTGCCAGCAGTGACAAGACCCAGTACTTC. Translation gives CASSDKTQYF.

The chain combines TRBV5-4 with TRBJ1-4; D call uncertain. The CDR3 runs to 13 residues. The germline gives CDR1 SGHNT, CDR2 YYREEE (reference sequence). V lost 1 base and J 7 bases, leaving 8 bases between the germline ends. The CDR3 DNA sequence: TGTGCCAGCAGCTTGAGGGCCACTGAAAAACTGTTTTTT. Residues: CASSLRATEKLFF.

This chain connects TRBV5-1 to TRBJ2-1; D not resolved. V lost 4 bases and J lost 10, with 18 bases in between. The CDR3 spans 14 residues. Germline V lookup: CDR1 SGHRS, CDR2 YFSETQ. The CDR3 is CASSPALNPGEQFF. The CDR3 region has the DNA TGCGCCAGCAGCCCGGCTCTGAATCCTGGCGAGCAGTTCTTC.

The V call is TRBV7-3, the J call TRBJ2-1; 7 positions match TRBD2. The CDR3 has 15 amino acids. Losses at the gene ends were 2 bases for V and 6 bases for J; bases not matched to a gene: 7. Germline lookup yields CDR1 SGHTA and CDR2 FQGTGA. The CDR3, as DNA: TGTGCCAGCAGCTTATTTCGCGGGAGTTTCAATGAGCAGTTCTTC. It specifies CASSLFRGSFNEQFF.

The J gene is TRBJ1-3, the V gene TRBV30; D is perhaps TRBD1 (5 bases). Germline V CDR1 and CDR2: GTSNPN, SVGIG (reference sequence). The CDR3 is 14 residues long. Deletions cut 5 bases from V and 1 base from J, with 12 bases between. The CDR3 DNA reads TGTGCCTGGGGGGCTGGGATATCTGGAAACACCATATATTTT. Translated: CAWGAGISGNTIYF.

The chain joins TRBV7-2 to TRBJ2-3; 13 bases fit TRBD2. J lost 8 bases, V lost 4 bases, and 9 bases had no gene match. The CDR3 is 16 amino acids. Germline CDR1 and CDR2: SGHTA and FQGNSA. In nucleotides, the CDR3 is TGTGCCAGCAGCTCCGGACTAGCGGGAGTGCTGGGTACGCAGTATTTT. It translates to CASSSGLAGVLGTQYF.

CDR3 sequence: CASSRLAEAQFF. The CDR3 DNA reads TGTGCCAGCAGCCGGCTAGCGGAGGCGCAGTTCTTC. This chain uses TRBV11-2 with TRBJ2-1, with 7 bases identical to TRBD2. With V trimmed by 5 bases and J by 12 bases, 7 bases remained unmatched. CDR3 length: 12 amino acids. Germline V CDR1 and CDR2: SGHAT, FQNNGV.

The chain is built from TRBV7-9 and TRBJ2-7, with D perhaps TRBD2 (5 bases). CDR3 size: 14 residues. Looked up from germline, CDR1 is SEHNR and CDR2 is FQNEAQ (reference sequence). V was clipped by 5 bases and J by 3 bases, with 14 bases between them. CDR3 nucleotide sequence: TGTGCCAGCAGCCACAGAACCGGGGACTACGAGCAGTACTTC. Translating gives CASSHRTGDYEQYF.